The next 20 T cell receptor beta chains were all read from a single sample in a study of beta chain features in type 1 diabetes. Expressed TCRB transcripts got sequenced, as all isolated RNA was reverse transcribed. Using immunoSEQ multiplex PCR, the repertoire was profiled, and TCRdb retains in-frame clones only, with some absent. The sample yields about 140,000 clones, approximately 9.8% seen once. Sequenced material: central memory CD4+ T cells from blood. The receptors were gathered from a woman between 40 and 50 years old in good health.

The J gene is TRBJ2-2, the V gene TRBV5-1; possibly TRBD1 for D (6 bases). CDR3 length equals 16 residues. In germline, CDR1 is SGHRS, CDR2 YFSETQ. Trimming took off 3 bases at V and 0 bases at J, with 12 bases between the two ends. In DNA form, the CDR3 reads TGCGCCAGCAGCTACGGACAGTTCGCGAACACCGGGGAGCTGTTTTTT. Residues: CASSYGQFANTGELFF.

There are a few counts of this clone. The chain carries TRBV5-1 and TRBJ2-3; tentatively, D is TRBD1 (5 bases). The length of the CDR3 is 15 residues. The germline V gene encodes CDR1 SGHRS and CDR2 YFSETQ. V shed 4 bases and J shed 0 bases, with 12 bases lying between them. The CDR3 DNA follows: TGCGCCAGCAGCGGGCAGGACACGAGCACAGATACGCAGTATTTT. Amino acid sequence: CASSGQDTSTDTQYF.

The chain carries TRBV5-1 and TRBJ2-3; TRBD2 aligns across 15 bases. The CDR3 has 16 residues. CDR1 and CDR2 from the germline V gene are SGHRS and YFSETQ. The trim removed 6 bases at V and 3 bases at J, leaving 5 bases unmatched. CDR3: CASIRGTSGGTDTQYF. CDR3 nucleotide sequence: TGCGCCAGCATCCGGGGGACTAGCGGGGGGACAGATACGCAGTATTTT.

This clone appeared a few times. V is TRBV25-1 and J is TRBJ1-2; TRBD1 matches at 9 bases. The CDR3 is 18 residues long. V lost 1 base to trimming and J lost 4 bases; unmatched junction nucleotides: 13. Germline V gives CDR1 MGHDK, CDR2 SYGVNS. This chain's CDR3 is CASSESGTGHLPFYGYTF. DNA of the CDR3: TGTGCCAGCAGTGAATCCGGGACAGGGCACCTCCCTTTCTATGGCTACACCTTC.

This clone was seen a few times. The chain carries TRBV2 and TRBJ2-7; D possibly corresponds to TRBD1 (6 bases). The CDR3 is made up of 14 amino acids. V was cut by 6 bases and J by 3 bases, with 15 bases left in between. In germline, CDR1 is SNHLY, CDR2 FYNNEI. CDR3 sequence reads: CASSSVWGLYEQYF. For the CDR3, the DNA is TGTGCCAGCAGCTCGGTGTGGGGGCTCTACGAGCAGTACTTC.

There are a few counts of this clone. V gene TRBV7-6 combines with J gene TRBJ2-7, with TRBD2 identical over 12 bases. The trim removed 4 bases at V and 2 bases at J, leaving 6 bases unmatched. The germline gives CDR1 SGHVS, CDR2 FNYEAQ. The length of the CDR3 is 16 residues. CDR3 sequence: CASSSGTSGYTYEQYF. The CDR3 DNA follows: TGTGCCAGCAGCTCAGGGACTAGCGGGTATACCTACGAGCAGTACTTC.

The J gene is TRBJ1-2, the V gene TRBV19; 7 positions match TRBD1. In germline, CDR1 is LNHDA, CDR2 SQIVND (reference sequence). The CDR3 length is 14 residues. V was pared by 7 bases and J by 4 bases, with 9 bases of the junction left unmatched. The CDR3 DNA reads as TGTGCCAGTACCCCCAAATGGGACAGCTATGGCTACACCTTC. Protein product: CASTPKWDSYGYTF.

This clone was seen a handful of times. V usage is TRBV11-2 and J usage is TRBJ1-2; 8 bases line up with TRBD1. This CDR3 has 15 amino acids. From germline, CDR1 is SGHAT and CDR2 FQNNGV. V dropped 5 bases and J dropped 2; count of bases not matched to a gene: 7. CDR3 sequence reads: CASSRPGTGNYGYTF. Written as DNA, the CDR3 is TGTGCCAGCAGCCGACCCGGGACAGGAAACTATGGCTACACCTTC.

In this sample, this clone turned up a few times. The chain recombines TRBV5-1 with TRBJ2-7; the match to TRBD2 covers 7 bases. CDR1 SGHRS and CDR2 YFSETQ come from the germline V gene. The CDR3 covers 14 residues. The junction had 3 bases not matched to a gene; V was cut back by 1 base and J by 2 bases. The CDR3 DNA is TGCGCCAGCAGCTTGCGGGGGGAACCCTACGAGCAGTACTTC. This sequence encodes CASSLRGEPYEQYF.

V gene TRBV5-8 combines with J gene TRBJ2-4; 10 nucleotides align to TRBD1. After removal of 1 base from V and 6 bases from J, the junction contained 4 bases not matched to a gene. The CDR3 loop spans 15 amino acids. Per germline, CDR1 SGHTS and CDR2 YDEGEE. CDR3 sequence reads: CASSLLGTGANIQYF. The DNA for the CDR3 is TGTGCCAGCAGCTTGCTCGGGACAGGGGCAAACATTCAGTACTTC.

This clone appeared many times. CDR3 region: CASSLRDNEQFF. The CDR3 DNA reads as TGTGCCAGCAGCTTAAGAGACAATGAGCAGTTCTTC. The chain recombines TRBV5-4 with TRBJ2-1; no clear D. With 2 bases removed from V and 5 bases from J, the gap between germline ends came to 5 bases. The CDR3 contains 12 residues. The germline V gene has CDR1 SGHNT and CDR2 YYREEE (reference sequence).

V and J are TRBV5-1 and TRBJ2-3; 15 nucleotides agree with TRBD2. There are 17 residues in the CDR3. V lost 4 bases, J lost 0 bases, and 3 bases stayed unmatched. Germline V CDR1 and CDR2: SGHRS, YFSETQ. CDR3 loop: CASSPGTSGGSTDTQYF. The DNA for the CDR3 is TGCGCCAGCAGCCCCGGGACTAGCGGGGGGAGCACAGATACGCAGTATTTT.

This clone has only a few counts. The chain has TRBV29-1 and TRBJ2-2; TRBD2 is a possible D gene (7 bases). V lost 7 bases, J lost 2 bases, and 17 bases lay in between. Germline V gene sequence: CDR1 SQVTM, CDR2 ANQGSEA. This CDR3 spans 15 amino acids. CDR3 sequence: CSGRRGGANTGELFF. DNA of the CDR3: TGCAGCGGCCGTCGAGGGGGGGCAAACACCGGGGAGCTGTTTTTT.

This clone was found a few times. The V gene is TRBV19, the J gene TRBJ2-1; the D gene is possibly TRBD2 (6 bases). The CDR3 extends over 15 amino acids. Deletions cut 8 bases from V and 1 base from J, with 15 bases between. From germline, CDR1 is LNHDA and CDR2 SQIVND (reference sequence). In nucleotides, the CDR3 is TGTGCCAGTCGAACTGTGGGACTTTCCTACAATGAGCAGTTCTTC. This translates into CASRTVGLSYNEQFF.

To note about this clone: This same CDR3 is encoded by further DNA sequences in the sample. CDR3 sequence reads: CASSLGLAGQETQYF. The DNA for the CDR3 is TGTGCCAGCAGCTTGGGTCTAGCGGGACAAGAGACCCAGTACTTC. The chain uses TRBV5-6 and TRBJ2-5, with TRBD2 identical over 9 bases. Per germline, CDR1 SGHDT and CDR2 YYEEEE. Unmatched junction bases numbered 2, after V lost 0 bases and J lost 2 bases. This CDR3 has 15 amino acids.

This clone was counted a few times. This chain uses TRBV14 with TRBJ2-5, with D possibly being TRBD2 (6 bases). CDR1 SGHDN and CDR2 FVKESK come from the germline V gene. Trimming left V 5 bases short and J 4 bases short, with 20 bases between. CDR3 length: 16 residues. DNA for the CDR3: TGTGCCAGCAGCGCGGGGAGTTTCTTAGGATTAGAGACCCAGTACTTC. Residues: CASSAGSFLGLETQYF.

This clone was found a few times. The chain links TRBV2 to TRBJ2-3; 7 nucleotides line up with TRBD2. After removal of 4 bases from V and 4 bases from J, the junction contained 11 bases not matched to a gene. Germline V lookup: CDR1 SNHLY, CDR2 FYNNEI. CDR3 length: 16 residues. The CDR3 DNA is TGTGCCAGCAGTGGGGGGGGATTAGCGGACTCAGATACGCAGTATTTT. It specifies CASSGGGLADSDTQYF.

The chain is built from TRBV6-5 and TRBJ1-3; possible D gene TRBD1, 5 bases. V gave up 7 bases and J gave up 4 bases, with 14 bases separating them. The length of the CDR3 is 14 residues. The V gene's germline CDR1 is MNHEY and CDR2 SVGAGI. The CDR3 coding sequence is TGTGCCAGCACGACAATCGGGGGAGGAAACACCATATATTTT. Translating it yields CASTTIGGGNTIYF.

This clone has just a few counts. The CDR3 region is CASSEEVRVGYGYTF. In nucleotides, the CDR3 is TGTGCCAGCAGTGAAGAAGTCAGGGTGGGCTATGGCTACACCTTC. The chain uses TRBV2 and TRBJ1-2; a weak D match, TRBD1 (5 bases). The CDR3 length is 15 residues. The ends were cut back, 1 base at V and 4 bases at J, with 13 bases in the middle. CDR1 is SNHLY and CDR2 is FYNNEI in the germline V gene. Variable domain in full (rest from reference TRBV2 and TRBJ1-2): EPEVTQTPSHQVTQMGQEVILRCVPISNHLYFYWYRQILGQKVEFLVSFYNNEISEKSEIFDDQFSVERPDGSNFTLKIRSTKLEDSAMYFCASSEEVRVGYGYTFGSGTRLTVV.

This clone occurred a few times. V and J are TRBV2 and TRBJ2-3, with 13 positions matching TRBD2. Germline assignment: CDR1 SNHLY and CDR2 FYNNEI. V shed 5 bases and J 0 bases; nucleotides not matched to a gene: 2. The CDR3 extends over 16 amino acids. CDR3 bases: TGTGCCAGCAGTCCGGGACTAGCGGGGAGCACAGATACGCAGTATTTT. Translated, it gives CASSPGLAGSTDTQYF. Full variable domain (outside the CDR3, taken from reference TRBV2 and TRBJ2-3): EPEVTQTPSHQVTQMGQEVILRCVPISNHLYFYWYRQILGQKVEFLVSFYNNEISEKSEIFDDQFSVERPDGSNFTLKIRSTKLEDSAMYFCASSPGLAGSTDTQYFGPGTRLTVL.